These T cell receptor beta chains were read from a single sample in a study of blood T cell repertoires in COVID-19. Measured with immunoSEQ multiplex PCR; TCRdb has only the in-frame clones, and not every one. The repertoire holds approximately 360,000 clones, with 70% to 90% as singletons. The material sequenced was PBMCs or T cells enriched from blood (not recorded which). Receptors were obtained from a woman aged 25 to 39 with acute COVID-19. Each CDR3 is given with its conserved first and last residue.

v_call	j_call	cdr3_aa
TRBV6-2/TRBV6-3	TRBJ2-1	CASSYSPTSGGADEQFF
TRBV13	TRBJ2-3	CASSLGGLAGTDDTQYF
TRBV4-2	TRBJ1-2	CASSQIPGNYGYTF
TRBV6-5	TRBJ1-2	CASTPQGGMGYGYTF
TRBV24-1	TRBJ2-1	CATSDRTAYNEQFF
TRBV3-1/TRBV3-2	TRBJ1-1	CASSQDLGHTEAFF
TRBV6-2/TRBV6-3	TRBJ1-1	CASSSRDRADTEAFF
TRBV20-1	TRBJ1-6	CSASHRDYNSPLHF
TRBV10-3	TRBJ2-7	CATRGLAGFYEQYF
TRBV5-1	TRBJ2-2	CASSLKTGVGTGELFF
TRBV30	TRBJ1-1	CAWSAGHWNTEAFF
TRBV7-9	TRBJ1-5	CASSLGRYQPQHF
TRBV9	TRBJ1-2	CASSARWGEDYGYTF
TRBV7-6	TRBJ2-7	CASSLEPVDRGEQYF
TRBV5-5	TRBJ1-3	CASSLAPGQGPGNTIYF
TRBV27	TRBJ2-3	CASSLLPGRGVSTDTQYF
TRBV20-1	TRBJ2-7	CSASFVGAEQYF
TRBV7-9	TRBJ1-4	CASSPGTGAGLF
TRBV12-3/TRBV12-4	TRBJ1-4	CASSAMRREKLFF
TRBV19	TRBJ1-2	CASSIQLGQGFGYGYTF
TRBV5-1	TRBJ2-5	CASRVTGGYKETQYF
TRBV11-2	TRBJ2-7	CASSLDRPSGGWWQYF
TRBV4-1	TRBJ1-1	CASSQGGQLNTEAFF
TRBV11-2	TRBJ1-1	CASSHVRTGKNTEAFF
TRBV27	TRBJ2-7	CASSPYVGHHYEQYF
TRBV7-3	TRBJ1-6	CASSSDTAGSPLHF
TRBV30	TRBJ1-1	CAWSVQEYTEAFF